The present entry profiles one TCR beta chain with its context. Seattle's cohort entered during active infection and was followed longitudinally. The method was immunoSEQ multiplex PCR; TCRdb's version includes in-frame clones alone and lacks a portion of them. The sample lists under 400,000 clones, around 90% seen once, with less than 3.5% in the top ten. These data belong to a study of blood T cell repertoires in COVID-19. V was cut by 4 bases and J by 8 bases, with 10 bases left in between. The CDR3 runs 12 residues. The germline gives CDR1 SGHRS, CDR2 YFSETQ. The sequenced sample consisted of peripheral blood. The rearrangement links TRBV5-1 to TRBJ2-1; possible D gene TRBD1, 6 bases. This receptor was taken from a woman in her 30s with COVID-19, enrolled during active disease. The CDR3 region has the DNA TGCGCCAGCAGCCAGGACAGATATGAGCAGTTCTTC. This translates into CASSQDRYEQFF.